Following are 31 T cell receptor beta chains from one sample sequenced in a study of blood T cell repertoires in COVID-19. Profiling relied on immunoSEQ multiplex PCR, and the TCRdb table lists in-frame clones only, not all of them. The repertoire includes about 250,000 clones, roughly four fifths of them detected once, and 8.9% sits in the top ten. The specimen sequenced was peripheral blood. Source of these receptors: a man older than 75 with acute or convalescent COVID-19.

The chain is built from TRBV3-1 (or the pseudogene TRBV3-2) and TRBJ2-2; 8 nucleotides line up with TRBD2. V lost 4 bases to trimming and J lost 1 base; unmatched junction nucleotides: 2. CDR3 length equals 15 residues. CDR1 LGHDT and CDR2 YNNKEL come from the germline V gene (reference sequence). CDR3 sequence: CASSLSGRNTGELFF. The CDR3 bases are TGTGCCAGCAGCCTAAGCGGGAGGAACACCGGGGAGCTGTTTTTT.

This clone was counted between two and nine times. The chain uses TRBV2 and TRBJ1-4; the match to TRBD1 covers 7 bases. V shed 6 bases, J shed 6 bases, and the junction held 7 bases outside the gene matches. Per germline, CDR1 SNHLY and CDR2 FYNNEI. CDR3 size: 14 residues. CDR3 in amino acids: CASRPGQPDEKLFF. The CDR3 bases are TGTGCCAGCAGACCGGGACAGCCCGATGAAAAACTGTTTTTT.

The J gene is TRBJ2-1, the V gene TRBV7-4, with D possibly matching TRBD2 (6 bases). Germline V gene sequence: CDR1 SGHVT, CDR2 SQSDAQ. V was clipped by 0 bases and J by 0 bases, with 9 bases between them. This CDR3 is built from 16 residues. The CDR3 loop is CASSLASGSSYNEQFF. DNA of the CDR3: TGTGCCAGCAGCTTAGCTAGCGGTAGCTCCTACAATGAGCAGTTCTTC.

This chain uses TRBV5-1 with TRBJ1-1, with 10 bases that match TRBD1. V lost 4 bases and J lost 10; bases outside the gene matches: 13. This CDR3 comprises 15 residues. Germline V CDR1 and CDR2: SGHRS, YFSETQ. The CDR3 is CASSLAGQGNGIAFF. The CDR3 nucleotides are TGCGCCAGCAGCCTCGCGGGACAGGGGAACGGTATAGCTTTCTTT. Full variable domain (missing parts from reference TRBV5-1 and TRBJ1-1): KAGVTQTPRYLIKTRGQQVTLSCSPISGHRSVSWYQQTPGQGLQFLFEYFSETQRNKGNFPGRFSGRQFSNSRSEMNVSTLELGDSALYLCASSLAGQGNGIAFFGQGTRLTVV.

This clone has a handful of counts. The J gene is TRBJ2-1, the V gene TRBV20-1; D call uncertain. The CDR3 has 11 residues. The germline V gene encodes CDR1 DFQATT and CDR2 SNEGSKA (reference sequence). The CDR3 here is CMPRSKNEQFF. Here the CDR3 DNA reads TGCATGCCTAGGAGTAAAAATGAGCAGTTCTTC.

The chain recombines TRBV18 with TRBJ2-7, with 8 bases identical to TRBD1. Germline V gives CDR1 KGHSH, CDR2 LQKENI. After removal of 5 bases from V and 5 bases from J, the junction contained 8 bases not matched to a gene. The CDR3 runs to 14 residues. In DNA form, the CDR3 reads TGTGCCAGCTCAATGAACAGGGGGAACAACGAGCAGTACTTC. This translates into CASSMNRGNNEQYF.

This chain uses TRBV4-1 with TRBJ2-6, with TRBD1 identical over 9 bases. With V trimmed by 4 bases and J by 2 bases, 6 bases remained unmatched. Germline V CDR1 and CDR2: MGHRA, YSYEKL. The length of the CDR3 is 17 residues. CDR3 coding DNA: TGCGCCAGCAGCCTAAACAGGGGGCGGACTGGGGCCAACGTCCTGACTTTC. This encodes CASSLNRGRTGANVLTF.

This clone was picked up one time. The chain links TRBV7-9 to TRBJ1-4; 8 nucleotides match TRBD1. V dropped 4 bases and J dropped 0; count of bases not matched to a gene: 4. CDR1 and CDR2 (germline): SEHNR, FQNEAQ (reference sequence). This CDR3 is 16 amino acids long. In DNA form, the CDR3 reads TGTGCCAGCAGCTCCGCACAGGGGGCAACTAATGAAAAACTGTTTTTT. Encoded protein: CASSSAQGATNEKLFF.

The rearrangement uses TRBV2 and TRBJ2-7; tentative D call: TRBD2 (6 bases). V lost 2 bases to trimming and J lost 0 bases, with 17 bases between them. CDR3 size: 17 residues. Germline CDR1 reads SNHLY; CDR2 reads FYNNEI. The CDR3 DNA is TGTGCCAGCAGTGAATCGCCGCTAGCGCTAGGCTCCTACGAGCAGTACTTC. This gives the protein CASSESPLALGSYEQYF.

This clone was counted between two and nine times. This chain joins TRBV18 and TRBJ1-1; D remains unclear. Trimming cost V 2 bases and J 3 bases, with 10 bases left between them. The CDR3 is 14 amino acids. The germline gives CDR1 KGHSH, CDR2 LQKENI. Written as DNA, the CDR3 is TGTGCCAGCTCACCAACCAACTATTACACTGAAGCTTTCTTT. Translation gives CASSPTNYYTEAFF.

The DNA for the CDR3 is TGCGCCAGCGCAGGGGGCGCGGACACCGGGGAGCTGTTTTTT. This encodes CASAGGADTGELFF. The chain is built from TRBV5-1 and TRBJ2-2, with 8 bases lining up with TRBD1. The length of the CDR3 is 14 residues. Germline CDR1 and CDR2: SGHRS and YFSETQ. After removal of 7 bases from V and 3 bases from J, the junction contained 5 bases not matched to a gene.

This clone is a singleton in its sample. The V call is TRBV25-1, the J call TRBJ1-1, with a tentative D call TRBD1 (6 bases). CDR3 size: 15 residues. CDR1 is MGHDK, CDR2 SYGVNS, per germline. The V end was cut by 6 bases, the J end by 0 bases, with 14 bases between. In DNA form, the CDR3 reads TGTGCCAGCAGGGGGGGGGCCATTTTGAACACTGAAGCTTTCTTT. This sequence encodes CASRGGAILNTEAFF.

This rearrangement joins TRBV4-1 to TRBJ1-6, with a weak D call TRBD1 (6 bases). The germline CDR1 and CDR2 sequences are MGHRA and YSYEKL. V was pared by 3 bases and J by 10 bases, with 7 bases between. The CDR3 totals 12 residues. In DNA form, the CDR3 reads TGCGCCAGCAGCCACAGGGGATCACCCCTCCACTTT. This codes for CASSHRGSPLHF.

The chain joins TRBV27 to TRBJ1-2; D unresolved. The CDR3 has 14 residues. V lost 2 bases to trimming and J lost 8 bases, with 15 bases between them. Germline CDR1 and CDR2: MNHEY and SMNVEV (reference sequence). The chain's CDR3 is CASSLSSSPGGYTF. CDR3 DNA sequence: TGTGCCAGCAGTTTAAGTAGCAGCCCGGGGGGCTACACCTTC.

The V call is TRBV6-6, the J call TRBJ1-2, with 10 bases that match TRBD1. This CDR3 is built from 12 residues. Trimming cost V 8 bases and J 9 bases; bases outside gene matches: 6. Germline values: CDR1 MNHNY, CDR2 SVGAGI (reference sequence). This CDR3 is CASRRDRGSYTF. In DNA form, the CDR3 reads TGTGCCAGCCGCCGGGACAGGGGAAGCTACACCTTC.

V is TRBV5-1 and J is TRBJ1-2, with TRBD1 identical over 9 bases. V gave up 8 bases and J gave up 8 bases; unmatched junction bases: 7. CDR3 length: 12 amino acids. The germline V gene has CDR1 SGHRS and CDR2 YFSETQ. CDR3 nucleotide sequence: TGCGCCAGTTCGACAGGGGGGGAAGGCTACACCTTC. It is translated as CASSTGGEGYTF.

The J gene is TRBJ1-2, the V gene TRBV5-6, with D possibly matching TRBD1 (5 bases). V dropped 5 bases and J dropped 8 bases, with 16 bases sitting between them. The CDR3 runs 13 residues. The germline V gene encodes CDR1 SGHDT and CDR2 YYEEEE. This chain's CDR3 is CASSPGTMEGYTF. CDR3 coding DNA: TGTGCCAGCAGTCCCGGGACTATGGAAGGCTACACCTTC.

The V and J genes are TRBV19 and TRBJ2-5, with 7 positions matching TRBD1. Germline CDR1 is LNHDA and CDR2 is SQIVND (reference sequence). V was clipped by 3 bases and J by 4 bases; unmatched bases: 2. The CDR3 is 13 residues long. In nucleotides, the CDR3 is TGTGCCAGTAGTATCTCAGGGGGAGAGACCCAGTACTTC. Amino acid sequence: CASSISGGETQYF.

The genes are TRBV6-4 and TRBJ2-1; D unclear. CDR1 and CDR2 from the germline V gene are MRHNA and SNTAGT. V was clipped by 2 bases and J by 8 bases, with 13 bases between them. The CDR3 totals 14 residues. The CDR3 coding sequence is TGTGCCAGCAGTGACACATTAGACCGGGATGAGCAGTTCTTC. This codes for CASSDTLDRDEQFF.

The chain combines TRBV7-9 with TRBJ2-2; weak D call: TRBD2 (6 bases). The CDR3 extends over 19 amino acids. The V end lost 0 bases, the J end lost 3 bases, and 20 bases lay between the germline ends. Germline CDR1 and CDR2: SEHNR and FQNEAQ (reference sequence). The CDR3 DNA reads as TGTGCCAGCAGCTTAGCGCTATTAGGAGGGCCGGGTGACACCGGGGAGCTGTTTTTT. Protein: CASSLALLGGPGDTGELFF. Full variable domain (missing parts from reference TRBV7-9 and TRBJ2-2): DTGVSQNPRHKITKRGQNVTFRCDPISEHNRLYWYRQTLGQGPEFLTYFQNEAQLEKSRLLSDRFSAERPKGSFSTLEIQRTEQGDSAMYLCASSLALLGGPGDTGELFFGEGSRLTVL.

CDR3 in DNA: TGTGCCTGGAGCGAGCTAGCGGGAGGCTACGAGCAGTACTTC. This translates into CAWSELAGGYEQYF. The chain joins TRBV30 to TRBJ2-7, with 11 bases matching TRBD2. Germline V gene sequence: CDR1 GTSNPN, CDR2 SVGIG (reference sequence). V trimming: 3 bases; J trimming: 3 bases; junction bases outside the gene matches: 4. The CDR3 spans 14 residues.

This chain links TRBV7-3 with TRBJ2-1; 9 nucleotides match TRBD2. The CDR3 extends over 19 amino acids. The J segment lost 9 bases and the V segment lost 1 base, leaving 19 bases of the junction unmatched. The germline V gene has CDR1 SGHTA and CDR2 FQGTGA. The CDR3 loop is CASSLKAPVVAGASAEQFF. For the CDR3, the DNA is TGTGCCAGCAGCTTAAAGGCCCCGGTAGTAGCGGGAGCCTCAGCTGAGCAGTTCTTC.

CDR3 nucleotides: TGTGCCAGCAGTTTACAGGGGTTCGGGGAGCTGTTTTTT. Translation: CASSLQGFGELFF. The chain carries TRBV12-3 or TRBV12-4 and TRBJ2-2; D is perhaps TRBD1 (6 bases). This CDR3 has 13 residues. The V and J ends lost 2 bases and 7 bases respectively, with 8 bases between them.

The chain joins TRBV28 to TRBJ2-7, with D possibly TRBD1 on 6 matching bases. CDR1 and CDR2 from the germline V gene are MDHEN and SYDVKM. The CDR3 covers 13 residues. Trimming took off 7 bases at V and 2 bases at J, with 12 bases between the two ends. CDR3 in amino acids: CASINTGTYEQYF. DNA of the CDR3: TGTGCCAGCATCAACACAGGGACCTACGAGCAGTACTTC.

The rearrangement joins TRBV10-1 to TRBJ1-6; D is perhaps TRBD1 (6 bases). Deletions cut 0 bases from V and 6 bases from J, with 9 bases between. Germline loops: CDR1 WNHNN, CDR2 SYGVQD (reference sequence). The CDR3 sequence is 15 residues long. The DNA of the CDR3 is TGCGCCAGCAGTGAGTCTTCAGGGGTTAATTCACCCCTCCACTTT. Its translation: CASSESSGVNSPLHF.

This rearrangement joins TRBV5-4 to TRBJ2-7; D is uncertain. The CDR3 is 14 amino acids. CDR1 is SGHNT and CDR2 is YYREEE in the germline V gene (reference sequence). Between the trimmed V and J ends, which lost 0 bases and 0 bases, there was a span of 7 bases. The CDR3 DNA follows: TGTGCCAGCAGCTTGGATGCCAGCTCCTACGAGCAGTACTTC. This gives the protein CASSLDASSYEQYF. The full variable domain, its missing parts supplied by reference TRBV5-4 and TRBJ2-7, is ETGVTQSPTHLIKTRGQQVTLRCSSQSGHNTVSWYQQALGQGPQFIFQYYREEENGRGNFPPRFSGLQFPNYSSELNVNALELDDSALYLCASSLDASSYEQYFGPGTRLTVT.

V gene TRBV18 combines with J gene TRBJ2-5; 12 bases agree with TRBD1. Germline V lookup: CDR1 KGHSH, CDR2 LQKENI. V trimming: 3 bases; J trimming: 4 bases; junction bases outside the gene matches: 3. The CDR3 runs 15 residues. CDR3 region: CASSPGQGARETQYF. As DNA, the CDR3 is TGTGCCAGCTCACCGGGACAGGGGGCGCGAGAGACCCAGTACTTC. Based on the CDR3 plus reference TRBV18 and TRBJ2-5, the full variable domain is NAGVMQNPRHLVRRRGQEARLRCSPMKGHSHVYWYRQLPEEGLKFMVYLQKENIIDESGMPKERFSAEFPKEGPSILRIQQVVRGDSAAYFCASSPGQGARETQYFGPGTRLLVL.

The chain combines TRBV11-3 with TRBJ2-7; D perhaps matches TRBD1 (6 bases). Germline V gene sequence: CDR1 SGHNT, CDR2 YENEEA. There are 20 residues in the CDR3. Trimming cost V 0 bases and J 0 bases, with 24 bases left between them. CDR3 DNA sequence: TGTGCCAGCAGCTTAGAACCCACCGGGACACAGGCTGAGGACTCCTACGAGCAGTACTTC. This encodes CASSLEPTGTQAEDSYEQYF.

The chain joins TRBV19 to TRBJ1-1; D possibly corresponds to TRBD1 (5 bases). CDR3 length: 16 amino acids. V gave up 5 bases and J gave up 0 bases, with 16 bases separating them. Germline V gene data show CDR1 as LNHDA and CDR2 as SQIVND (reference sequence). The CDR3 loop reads CASSYGAARMNTEAFF. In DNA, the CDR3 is TGTGCCAGTAGTTATGGGGCAGCGAGAATGAACACTGAAGCTTTCTTT.

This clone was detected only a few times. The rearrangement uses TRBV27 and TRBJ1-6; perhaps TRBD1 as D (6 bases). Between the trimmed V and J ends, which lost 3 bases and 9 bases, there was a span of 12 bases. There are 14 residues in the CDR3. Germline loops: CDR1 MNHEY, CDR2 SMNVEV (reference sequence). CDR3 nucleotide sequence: TGTGCCAGCAGTTTCGCGGGGGCACCTTCACCCCTCCACTTT. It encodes CASSFAGAPSPLHF.

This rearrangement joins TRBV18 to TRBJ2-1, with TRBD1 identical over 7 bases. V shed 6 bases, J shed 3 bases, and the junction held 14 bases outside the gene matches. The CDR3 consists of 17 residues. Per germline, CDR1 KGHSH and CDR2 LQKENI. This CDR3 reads CASSRSQQGISYNEQFF. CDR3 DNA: TGTGCCAGCTCGCGCTCACAACAGGGGATTAGCTACAATGAGCAGTTCTTC.